Shown below are 16 T cell receptor beta chains from a single sample sequenced in a study of blood T cell repertoires in COVID-19. Produced via immunoSEQ multiplex PCR; TCRdb's table is partial and in-frame only. The sample lists fewer than 700,000 clones; roughly nine tenths were seen once. Sequenced input: peripheral blood. These TCRs come from a woman between 45 and 65 years old with COVID-19, enrolled during active disease.

The V and J genes are TRBV3-1 (or the pseudogene TRBV3-2) and TRBJ1-3, with 9 bases that match TRBD1. The CDR3 runs 17 residues. V shed 2 bases, J shed 1 base, and the junction held 6 bases outside the gene matches. In germline, CDR1 is LGHDT, CDR2 YNNKEL (reference sequence). The CDR3 protein is CASSQRDRALSGNTIYF. The CDR3 DNA reads as TGTGCCAGCAGCCAACGGGACAGGGCGCTGTCTGGAAACACCATATATTTT.

This clone came up a few times. This chain uses TRBV27 with TRBJ1-2; TRBD1 aligns across 9 bases. With 8 bases clipped from V and 5 bases from J, the junction kept 12 bases outside the gene matches. This CDR3 is 15 amino acids long. Looked up from germline, CDR1 is MNHEY and CDR2 is SMNVEV (reference sequence). The CDR3 region has the DNA TGTGCCAGCCTCCCCTACAGGGGGCTAGGGTATGGCTACACCTTC. Amino acid sequence: CASLPYRGLGYGYTF.

The CDR3 is CASSQDSSQGLSYEQYF. As DNA, the CDR3 is TGTGCCAGCAGCCAAGATAGCTCTCAGGGCCTTTCCTACGAGCAGTACTTC. The chain uses TRBV3-1 (or the pseudogene TRBV3-2) and TRBJ2-7; D possibly corresponds to TRBD1 (5 bases). The CDR3 runs 17 residues. The germline V and J ends were trimmed by 0 bases and 1 base, with 16 bases remaining between them. Germline V gives CDR1 LGHDT, CDR2 YNNKEL (reference sequence).

The chain couples TRBV11-2 to TRBJ2-1, with D perhaps TRBD1 (5 bases). From germline, CDR1 is SGHAT and CDR2 FQNNGV. The V gene lost 5 bases and the J gene lost 0 bases, with 17 bases spanning the gap. The CDR3 is made up of 17 amino acids. In DNA form, the CDR3 reads TGTGCCAGCAGCGTGGGGCCTCCACCCTTCTCCTACAATGAGCAGTTCTTC. It is translated as CASSVGPPPFSYNEQFF.

This clone was picked up a small number of times. The V call is TRBV5-1, the J call TRBJ1-2; D unclear. The ends were cut back, 3 bases at V and 4 bases at J, with 7 bases in the middle. Germline V lookup: CDR1 SGHRS, CDR2 YFSETQ. This CDR3 contains 12 residues. The CDR3 is CASSSGFYGYTF. The CDR3 DNA follows: TGCGCCAGCAGCTCGGGTTTCTATGGCTACACCTTC.

The gene calls are TRBV3-1 (or the pseudogene TRBV3-2) and TRBJ2-1; TRBD2 might be the D (7 bases). V dropped 0 bases and J dropped 3 bases, with 15 bases sitting between them. This CDR3 comprises 17 residues. The germline V gene encodes CDR1 LGHDT and CDR2 YNNKEL (reference sequence). CDR3 DNA sequence: TGTGCCAGCAGCCAAGATCTTGAGGGGGGGAACTACAATGAGCAGTTCTTC. Translated, it gives CASSQDLEGGNYNEQFF.

CDR3 sequence reads: CASSRRQADTGTIYF. The CDR3 DNA follows: TGTGCCAGCAGTCGGAGACAGGCCGACACGGGCACCATATATTTT. The rearrangement joins TRBV2 to TRBJ1-3, with a possible D match to TRBD1 (6 bases). The CDR3 length is 15 residues. V was trimmed by 5 bases and J by 9 bases, leaving 20 bases between them. CDR1 SNHLY and CDR2 FYNNEI come from the germline V gene.

This chain connects TRBV12-3 or TRBV12-4 to TRBJ2-7, with a weak D call TRBD2 (6 bases). Trimming took off 5 bases at V and 3 bases at J, with 11 bases between the two ends. This CDR3 region has 13 residues. This CDR3 reads CASSRAGLYEQYF. The CDR3 DNA reads as TGTGCCAGCAGTCGAGCGGGCCTCTACGAGCAGTACTTC.

The chain recombines TRBV5-5 with TRBJ2-2, with 10 bases identical to TRBD2. Unmatched junction bases numbered 15, after V lost 0 bases and J lost 7 bases. CDR1 and CDR2 from the germline V gene are SGHKS and YYEKEE (reference sequence). The CDR3 is 19 amino acids. This CDR3 is CASSLGALAGLKNLGELFF. The CDR3 region has the DNA TGTGCCAGCAGCTTGGGGGCACTAGCGGGATTAAAAAATCTCGGGGAGCTGTTTTTT. Combining the CDR3 with reference TRBV5-5 and TRBJ2-2 gives the whole variable domain DAGVTQSPTHLIKTRGQQVTLRCSPISGHKSVSWYQQVLGQGPQFIFQYYEKEERGRGNFPDRFSARQFPNYSSELNVNALLLGDSALYLCASSLGALAGLKNLGELFFGEGSRLTVL.

The rearrangement links TRBV13 to TRBJ2-7; possibly TRBD1 for D (6 bases). V shed 5 bases and J shed 2 bases, with 10 bases lying between them. The germline CDR1 and CDR2 sequences are PRHDT and FYEKMQ (reference sequence). This CDR3 spans 13 amino acids. Here the CDR3 DNA reads TGTGCCAGCAGCCCCAGGGGACCCTACGAGCAGTACTTC. Translation: CASSPRGPYEQYF.

V usage is TRBV9 and J usage is TRBJ1-2; 10 bases map to TRBD1. Germline V gene lookup returns CDR1 SGDLS and CDR2 YYNGEE. The V segment lost 2 bases and the J segment 4 bases; nucleotides outside the gene matches: 5. This CDR3 contains 15 residues. The CDR3 coding sequence is TGTGCCAGCAGCGTCCGGGACAGGGGTGGCTATGGCTACACCTTC. This sequence encodes CASSVRDRGGYGYTF.

The chain is built from TRBV11-3 and TRBJ2-1; no clear D gene. Germline V CDR1 and CDR2: SGHNT, YENEEA. V was pared by 3 bases and J by 4 bases, with 7 bases between. This CDR3 is 13 amino acids long. Here the CDR3 reads CASSFNRYNEQFF. DNA of the CDR3: TGTGCCAGCAGCTTCAACAGATACAATGAGCAGTTCTTC. Looking up the rest from reference TRBV11-3 and TRBJ2-1 gives the full variable domain: EAGVVQSPRYKIIEKKQPVAFWCNPISGHNTLYWYLQNLGQGPELLIRYENEEAVDDSQLPKDRFSAERLKGVDSTLKIQPAELGDSAVYLCASSFNRYNEQFFGPGTRLTVL.

The chain uses TRBV29-1 and TRBJ2-2; 7 bases align to TRBD2. Per germline, CDR1 SQVTM and CDR2 ANQGSEA. The CDR3 is 14 amino acids. Trimming removed 5 bases from V and 1 base from J; junction bases left unmatched: 4. The CDR3 region is CSVRPGGNTGELFF. The CDR3, as DNA: TGCAGCGTTCGCCCGGGGGGGAACACCGGGGAGCTGTTTTTT.

The gene calls are TRBV9 and TRBJ2-7; TRBD1 might be the D (5 bases). The CDR3 sequence is 15 residues long. V lost 3 bases to trimming and J lost 6 bases, with 19 bases between them. CDR1 and CDR2 (germline): SGDLS, YYNGEE. CDR3 DNA sequence: TGTGCCAGCAGCGCGACATGGGGCCAGGGAACCGAGCAGTACTTC. Translating it yields CASSATWGQGTEQYF.

This clone was counted once. The V gene is TRBV7-3, the J gene TRBJ2-1; 7 nucleotides match TRBD1. Germline-derived CDR1 and CDR2 are SGHTA and FQGTGA. With V trimmed by 5 bases and J by 9 bases, 7 bases remained unmatched. This CDR3 is built from 13 residues. In DNA, the CDR3 is TGTGCCAGCAGCCGAGGACAGGCGGGTGAGCAGTTCTTC. This gives the protein CASSRGQAGEQFF.

V is TRBV18 and J is TRBJ1-6; TRBD1 matches at 10 bases. The germline gives CDR1 KGHSH, CDR2 LQKENI. The CDR3 is 16 amino acids. The junction had 4 bases not matched to a gene; V was cut back by 1 base and J by 7 bases. CDR3 protein: CASSPRGDRGNSPLHF. The CDR3 DNA reads as TGTGCCAGCTCACCACGGGGGGACAGGGGAAATTCACCCCTCCACTTT. The whole variable domain, remainder taken from reference TRBV18 and TRBJ1-6, is NAGVMQNPRHLVRRRGQEARLRCSPMKGHSHVYWYRQLPEEGLKFMVYLQKENIIDESGMPKERFSAEFPKEGPSILRIQQVVRGDSAAYFCASSPRGDRGNSPLHFGNGTRLTVT.